This TCR beta chain was sequenced for a study of control samples from healthy donors and cancer patients. TCRdb's table, derived via immunoSEQ multiplex PCR, lists solely in-frame clones and lacks some. The sample shows over 100,000 clones, about nine tenths of them seen only once. Germline assignment: CDR1 SEHNR and CDR2 FQNEAQ (reference sequence). Trimming pared 7 bases from V and 11 bases from J, leaving 12 bases between. This CDR3 contains 11 residues. This TCR derives from a woman aged 45-65 years in good health. The sample taken for sequencing was blood. This chain connects TRBV7-9 to TRBJ2-1; D is perhaps TRBD2 (5 bases). In nucleotides, the CDR3 is TGTGCCAGCACCTCCAGGACTCAGCAGTTCTTC. Residues: CASTSRTQQFF.